This T cell receptor beta chain was sequenced for a study of control samples from healthy donors and cancer patients. The table lists this clone with a few counts. Measured with immunoSEQ multiplex PCR; TCRdb has only the in-frame clones, and not every one. The sample consists of around 100,000 clones, roughly nine tenths of them appearing once. The source is a woman aged 18-35 years in good health. Sequenced: blood.

DNA for the CDR3: TGTGCCAGCAGCTTGTTAGCGGGAGAGGGCGGGGAGCTGTTTTTT. Translating gives CASSLLAGEGGELFF. The chain is built from TRBV7-8 and TRBJ2-2, with 9 bases identical to TRBD2. The J segment lost 7 bases and the V segment lost 3 bases, leaving 6 bases of the junction unmatched. This CDR3 is built from 15 residues. In germline, CDR1 is SGHVS, CDR2 FQNEAQ. Full variable domain (remainder filled in from reference TRBV7-8 and TRBJ2-2): GAGVSQSPRYKVAKRGQDVALRCDPISGHVSLFWYQQALGQGPEFLTYFQNEAQLDKSGLPSDRFFAERPEGSVSTLKIQRTQQEDSAVYLCASSLLAGEGGELFFGEGSRLTVL.